This TCR beta chain was sequenced for a study of blood T cells in healthy people across ages. This clonotype was counted only a few times. One end of the junction fails to match germline, which may point to a read error. The CDR3 totals 13 residues. Germline CDR1 and CDR2: ENHRY and SYGVKD. PCR was performed a second time for roughly 6 to 12 cycles using a sample-barcoded 5' primer and a J-beta primer mix. Every cDNA was tagged by a template-switch adaptor with 12 random nucleotides. Each CDR3 protein gets one entry after TCRdb re-called the 5' RACE reads with MiXCR. The sample has roughly 800,000 distinct CDR3 sequences; over 45% are singletons. Extraction yielded at least 5.5 micrograms of total RNA per sample.

Sequences were obtained from blood. This chain uses TRBV10-3 with TRBJ2-5, with 8 bases identical to TRBD1. The DNA end favors TRBJ2-7, so the J call may be wrong. The sequence came from a man aged 25-40 years in good health. The CDR3 bases are TGTGCCCTCAGCCGGGCAGGGGGCATCGAGCAGTACTTC. Its translation is CALSRAGGIEQYF.